The clone carrying this TCR beta chain is labeled as medium-sized. From the PCR reads, TCRdb called clonotypes with MiXCR, one entry per CDR3 protein. The sample holds thousands of distinct CDR3 sequences, around 50% seen once. The source of the sample is a study of immune characterization of retroperitoneal liposarcoma. Trimming removed 4 bases from V and 5 bases from J, with 19 bases in between. The CDR3 sequence is 16 residues long. Sequencing was performed on tumor tissue. J is TRBJ2-3 and V is TRBV12-3 or TRBV12-4, with D perhaps TRBD2 (5 bases). This clonotype originated in a male donor with retroperitoneal liposarcoma. CDR3 protein: CASSSRRRPLGDTQYF. The CDR3 nucleotides are TGTGCCAGCAGTTCCCGCAGGAGGCCCTTAGGAGATACGCAGTATTTT.